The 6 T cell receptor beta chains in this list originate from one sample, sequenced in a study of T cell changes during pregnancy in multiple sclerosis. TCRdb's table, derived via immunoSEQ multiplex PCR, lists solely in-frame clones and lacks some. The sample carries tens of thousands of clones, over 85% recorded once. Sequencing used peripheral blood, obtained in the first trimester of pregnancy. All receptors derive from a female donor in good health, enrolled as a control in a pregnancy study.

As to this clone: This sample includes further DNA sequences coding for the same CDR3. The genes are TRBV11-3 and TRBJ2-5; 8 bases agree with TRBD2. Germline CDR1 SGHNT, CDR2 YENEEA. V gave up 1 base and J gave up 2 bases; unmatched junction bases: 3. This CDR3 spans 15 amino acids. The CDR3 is CASSLGGTRQETQYF. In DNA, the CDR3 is TGTGCCAGCAGCTTAGGCGGGACTAGACAAGAGACCCAGTACTTC.

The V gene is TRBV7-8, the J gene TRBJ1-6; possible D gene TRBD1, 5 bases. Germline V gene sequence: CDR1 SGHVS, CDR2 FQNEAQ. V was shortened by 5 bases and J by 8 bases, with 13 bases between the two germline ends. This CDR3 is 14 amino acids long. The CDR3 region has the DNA TGTGCCAGCAGCCTCCGCAGGGTTGATTCACCCCTCCACTTT. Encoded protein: CASSLRRVDSPLHF.

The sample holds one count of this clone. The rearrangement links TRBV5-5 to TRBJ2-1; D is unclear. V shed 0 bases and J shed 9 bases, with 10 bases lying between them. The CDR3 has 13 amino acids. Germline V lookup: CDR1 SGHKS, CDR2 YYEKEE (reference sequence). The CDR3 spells CASSLVPNREQFF. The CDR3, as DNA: TGTGCCAGCAGCTTGGTGCCTAACCGTGAGCAGTTCTTC.

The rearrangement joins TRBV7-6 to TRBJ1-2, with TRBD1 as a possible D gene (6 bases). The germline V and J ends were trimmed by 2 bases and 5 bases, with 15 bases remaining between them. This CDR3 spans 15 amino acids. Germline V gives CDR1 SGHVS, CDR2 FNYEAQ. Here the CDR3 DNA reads TGTGCCAGCAGCTTAACCGGGACACCATCATATGGCTACACCTTC. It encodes CASSLTGTPSYGYTF.

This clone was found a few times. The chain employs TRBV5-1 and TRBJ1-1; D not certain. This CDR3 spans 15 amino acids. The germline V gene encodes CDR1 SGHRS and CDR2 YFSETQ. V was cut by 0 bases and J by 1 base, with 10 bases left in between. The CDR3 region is CASSLALGRNTEAFF. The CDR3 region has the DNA TGCGCCAGCAGCTTGGCCCTCGGTAGGAACACTGAAGCTTTCTTT.

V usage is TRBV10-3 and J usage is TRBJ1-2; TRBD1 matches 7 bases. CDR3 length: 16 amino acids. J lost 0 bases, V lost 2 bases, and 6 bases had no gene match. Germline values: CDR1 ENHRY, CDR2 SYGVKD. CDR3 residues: CAISEETGLANYGYTF. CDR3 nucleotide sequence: TGTGCCATCAGTGAGGAGACAGGGCTAGCTAACTATGGCTACACCTTC.